This entry is about one TCR beta chain. This specimen comes from a study of blood T cell repertoires in COVID-19. Overall study context: Whether acute or convalescent, the COVID-19 samples came from the United States, Italy and Spain. T cells, B-cell-depleted T cells, or PBMCs provided the cDNA or gDNA that served as material.

Clones were read by immunoSEQ multiplex PCR, and TCRdb kept only the in-frame ones, dropping some. The repertoire includes 200,000 or so clones, about 86% of them detected once, and 3.5% to 4% sits in the top ten. V lost 2 bases and J lost 7, with 18 bases in between. The CDR3 spans 17 residues. Germline V gene sequence: CDR1 MNHEY, CDR2 SMNVEV (reference sequence). Everyone who took part was roughly 18 to 89 years old, and they came from some 23 US areas. Clinical history reported by participants formed the basis on which cohorts were assigned. The sequence was obtained from a woman in her thirties or forties with acute COVID-19. Specimen: PBMCs or T cells enriched from blood (not recorded which). The chain joins TRBV27 to TRBJ1-6, with a possible D match to TRBD1 (5 bases). CDR3 sequence reads: CASSLKGQTARNSPLHF. The CDR3 DNA reads as TGTGCCAGCAGTTTAAAAGGACAAACAGCCCGGAATTCACCCCTCCACTTT.